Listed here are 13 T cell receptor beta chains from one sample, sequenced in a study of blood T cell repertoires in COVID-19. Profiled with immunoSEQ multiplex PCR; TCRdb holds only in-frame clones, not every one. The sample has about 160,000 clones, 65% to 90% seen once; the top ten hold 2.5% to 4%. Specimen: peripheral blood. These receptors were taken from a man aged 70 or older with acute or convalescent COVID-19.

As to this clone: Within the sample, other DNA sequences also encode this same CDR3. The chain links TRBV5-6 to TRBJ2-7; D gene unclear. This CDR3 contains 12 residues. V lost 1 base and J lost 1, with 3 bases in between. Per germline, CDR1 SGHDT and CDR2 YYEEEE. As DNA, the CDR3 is TGTGCCAGCAGCTTGACTTCCTACGAGCAGTACTTC. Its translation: CASSLTSYEQYF.

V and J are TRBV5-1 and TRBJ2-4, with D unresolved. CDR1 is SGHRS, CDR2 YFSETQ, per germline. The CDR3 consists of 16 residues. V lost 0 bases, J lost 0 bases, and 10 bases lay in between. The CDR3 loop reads CASSLGHLGAKNIQYF. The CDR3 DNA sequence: TGCGCCAGCAGCTTGGGACATTTGGGAGCCAAAAACATTCAGTACTTC.

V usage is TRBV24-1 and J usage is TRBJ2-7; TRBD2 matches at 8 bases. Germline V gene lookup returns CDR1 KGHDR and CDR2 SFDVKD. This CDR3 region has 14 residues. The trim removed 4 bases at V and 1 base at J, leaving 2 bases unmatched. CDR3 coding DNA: TGTGCCACCAGTGACGGACTAGCTTCCTACGAGCAGTACTTC. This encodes CATSDGLASYEQYF.

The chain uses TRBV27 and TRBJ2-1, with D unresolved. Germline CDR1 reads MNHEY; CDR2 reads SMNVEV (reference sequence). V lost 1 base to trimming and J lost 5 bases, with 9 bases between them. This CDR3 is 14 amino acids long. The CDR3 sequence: CASSLLGQNNEQFF. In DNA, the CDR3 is TGTGCCAGCAGTTTATTGGGCCAGAACAATGAGCAGTTCTTC.

CDR3 loop: CASGTGLAAYNEQFF. DNA for the CDR3: TGTGCTAGTGGCACTGGACTAGCGGCCTACAATGAGCAGTTCTTC. The chain has TRBV12-5 and TRBJ2-1, with 10 nucleotides matching TRBD2. The germline gives CDR1 LGHNT, CDR2 FRNRAP. CDR3 length equals 15 residues. Germline trimming cut 6 bases from V and 2 bases from J; bases unmatched to any gene: 4.

The CDR3 reads CASSLAYPGANVLTF. The CDR3 DNA reads as TGCGCCAGCAGCTTGGCCTATCCTGGGGCCAACGTCCTGACTTTC. V usage is TRBV5-1 and J usage is TRBJ2-6; D gene uncertain. This CDR3 comprises 15 residues. The V and J ends lost 0 bases and 2 bases respectively, with 6 bases between them. The V gene's germline CDR1 is SGHRS and CDR2 YFSETQ.

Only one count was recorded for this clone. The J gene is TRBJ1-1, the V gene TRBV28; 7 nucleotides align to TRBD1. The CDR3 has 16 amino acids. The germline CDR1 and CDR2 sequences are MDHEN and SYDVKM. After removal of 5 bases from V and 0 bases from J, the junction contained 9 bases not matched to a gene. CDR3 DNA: TGTGCCAGCAGTCCTTCCGGGACAGTAATGAACACTGAAGCTTTCTTT. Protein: CASSPSGTVMNTEAFF.

The CDR3 is CASSAPGVLYNEQFF. The CDR3 DNA reads as TGTGCCAGCAGCGCCCCGGGGGTTCTCTACAATGAGCAGTTCTTC. The chain combines TRBV5-5 with TRBJ2-1; D may be TRBD2 (6 bases). The CDR3 runs to 15 residues. CDR1 is SGHKS, CDR2 YYEKEE, per germline (reference sequence). V was clipped by 4 bases and J by 3 bases, with 14 bases between them.

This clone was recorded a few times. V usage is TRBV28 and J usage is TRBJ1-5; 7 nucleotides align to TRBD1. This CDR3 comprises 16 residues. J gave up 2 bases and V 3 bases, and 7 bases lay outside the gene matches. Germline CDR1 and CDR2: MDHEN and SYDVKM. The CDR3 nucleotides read TGTGCCAGCAGTTTGAACAGGGGATATGGCAATCAGCCCCAGCATTTT. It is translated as CASSLNRGYGNQPQHF.

The CDR3 DNA is TGTGCCAGCAGTTACGGCAGTGTGAGGGACTATGGCTACACCTTC. Amino acid sequence: CASSYGSVRDYGYTF. V is TRBV6-6 and J is TRBJ1-2; no reliable D call. Per the germline V gene, CDR1 is MNHNY and CDR2 is SVGAGI (reference sequence). Deletions cut 2 bases from V and 3 bases from J, with 13 bases between. This CDR3 spans 15 amino acids.

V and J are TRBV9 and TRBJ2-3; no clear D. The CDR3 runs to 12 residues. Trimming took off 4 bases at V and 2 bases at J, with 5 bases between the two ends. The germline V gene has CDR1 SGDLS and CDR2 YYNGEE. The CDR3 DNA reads TGTGCCAGCAGCTTAAACACAGATACGCAGTATTTT. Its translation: CASSLNTDTQYF.

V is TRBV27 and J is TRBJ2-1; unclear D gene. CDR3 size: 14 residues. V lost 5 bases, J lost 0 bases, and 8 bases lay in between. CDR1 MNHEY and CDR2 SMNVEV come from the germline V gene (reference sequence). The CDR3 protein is CASSRSSSYNEQFF. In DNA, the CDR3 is TGTGCCAGCAGTAGGTCTAGCTCCTACAATGAGCAGTTCTTC.

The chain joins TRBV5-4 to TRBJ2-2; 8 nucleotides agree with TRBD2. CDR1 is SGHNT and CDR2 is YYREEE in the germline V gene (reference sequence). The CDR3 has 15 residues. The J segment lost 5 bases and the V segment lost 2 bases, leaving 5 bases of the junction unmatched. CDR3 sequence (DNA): TGTGCCAGCAGCTTAGCGGGAGTGGATACCGGGGAGCTGTTTTTT. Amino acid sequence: CASSLAGVDTGELFF.